What follows are 5 T cell receptor beta chains derived from one specimen sequenced in a study of beta chain features in type 1 diabetes. What was sequenced were expressed TCRB transcripts, since all of the isolated RNA had been reverse transcribed. Sequencing used immunoSEQ multiplex PCR; TCRdb keeps in-frame clones, though not all of them. The sample holds fewer than 250,000 clones, around 14% seen once. Source material: naive CD4+ T cells from blood. These TCRs come from a woman aged 40 to 50 in good health.

This clone was observed a handful of times. J is TRBJ2-7 and V is TRBV5-1; D remains unclear. The CDR3 is made up of 16 amino acids. Germline V CDR1 and CDR2: SGHRS, YFSETQ. Trimming took off 4 bases at V and 3 bases at J, with 20 bases between the two ends. DNA of the CDR3: TGCGCCAGCAGCCACGTCTGGCGGCAGACTCACTACGAGCAGTACTTC. This codes for CASSHVWRQTHYEQYF.

The chain recombines TRBV5-1 with TRBJ2-7, with TRBD2 as a possible D gene (7 bases). Trimming shortened V by 6 bases and J by 4 bases, and 23 bases separated the two germline ends. The CDR3 has 16 residues. CDR1 SGHRS and CDR2 YFSETQ come from the germline V gene. CDR3 sequence: CASTEGGGAPLYEQYF. The CDR3, as DNA: TGCGCCAGCACCGAAGGCGGGGGCGCCCCCCTTTACGAGCAGTACTTC.

This rearrangement joins TRBV6-5 to TRBJ2-7; D is possibly TRBD1 (6 bases). V shed 4 bases and J shed 11 bases, with 15 bases lying between them. Germline CDR1 is MNHEY and CDR2 is SVGAGI. CDR3 size: 12 residues. The CDR3 here is CASSSPGQSEYF. CDR3 bases: TGTGCCAGCAGTTCCCCGGGACAATCGGAGTACTTC.

A few counts support this clone. The rearrangement links TRBV5-4 to TRBJ1-3; tentative D call: TRBD1 (6 bases). The CDR3 runs 17 residues. V dropped 0 bases and J dropped 0 bases, with 13 bases sitting between them. CDR1 and CDR2 from the germline V gene are SGHNT and YYREEE (reference sequence). CDR3 coding DNA: TGTGCCAGCAGCTTGGGAGGACAGAGGAGCTCTGGAAACACCATATATTTT. Translation gives CASSLGGQRSSGNTIYF.

Only a few counts were recorded for this clone. The V and J genes are TRBV19 and TRBJ1-6; 9 nucleotides align to TRBD1. The CDR3 contains 16 residues. J was trimmed by 10 bases and V by 3 bases; bases with no gene match: 10. Germline lookup yields CDR1 LNHDA and CDR2 SQIVND (reference sequence). CDR3 DNA: TGTGCCAGTAGTATTTCCCACGGGACAGGGTTATCACCCCTCCACTTT. This encodes CASSISHGTGLSPLHF.